This TCR beta chain was captured by sequencing in a study of cytotoxic CD8 clonotypes in ibrutinib-treated CLL. Depth targeted 1 in 200,000 to 1 in 1 million T cells, averaging 10x coverage per clonotype. Generated by immunoSEQ multiplex PCR, the TCRdb table keeps only in-frame clones and is missing some. The sample consists of 30,000 to 40,000 clones, approximately 69% of them appearing once. This CDR3 region has 15 residues. V was clipped by 4 bases and J by 3 bases; unmatched bases: 2. CDR1 and CDR2 (germline): SEHNR, FQNEAQ (reference sequence). The sequence came from a human donor with chronic lymphocytic leukemia. V and J are TRBV7-9 and TRBJ2-1, with 11 bases matching TRBD1. The starting material was PBMCs, obtained before ibrutinib treatment. The CDR3 protein is CASSSGTGGYNEQFF. As DNA, the CDR3 is TGTGCCAGCAGCTCCGGGACAGGGGGCTACAATGAGCAGTTCTTC.